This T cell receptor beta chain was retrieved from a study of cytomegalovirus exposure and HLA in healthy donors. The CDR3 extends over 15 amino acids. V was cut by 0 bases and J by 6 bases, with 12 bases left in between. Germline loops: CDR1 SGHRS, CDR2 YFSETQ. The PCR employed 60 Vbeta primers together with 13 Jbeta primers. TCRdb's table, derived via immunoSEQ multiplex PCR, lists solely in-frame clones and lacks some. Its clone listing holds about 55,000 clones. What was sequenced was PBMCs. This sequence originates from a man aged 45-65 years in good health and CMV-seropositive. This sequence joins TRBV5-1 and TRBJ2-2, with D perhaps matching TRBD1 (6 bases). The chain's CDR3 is CASSLEGVRAGELFF. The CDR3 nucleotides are TGCGCCAGCAGCTTGGAGGGGGTAAGGGCCGGGGAGCTGTTTTTT. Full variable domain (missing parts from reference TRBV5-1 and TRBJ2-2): KAGVTQTPRYLIKTRGQQVTLSCSPISGHRSVSWYQQTPGQGLQFLFEYFSETQRNKGNFPGRFSGRQFSNSRSEMNVSTLELGDSALYLCASSLEGVRAGELFFGEGSRLTVL.